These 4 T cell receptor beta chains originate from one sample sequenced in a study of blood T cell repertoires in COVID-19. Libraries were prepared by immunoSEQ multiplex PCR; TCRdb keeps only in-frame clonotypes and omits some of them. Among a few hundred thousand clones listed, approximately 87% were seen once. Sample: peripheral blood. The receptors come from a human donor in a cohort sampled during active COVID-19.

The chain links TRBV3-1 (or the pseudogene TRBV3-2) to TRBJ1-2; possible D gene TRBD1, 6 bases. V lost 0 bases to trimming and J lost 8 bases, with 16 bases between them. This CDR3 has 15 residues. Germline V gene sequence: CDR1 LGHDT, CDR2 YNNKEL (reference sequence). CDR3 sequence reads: CASSQDLGGRGGYTF. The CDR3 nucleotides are TGTGCCAGCAGCCAAGATCTGGGGGGGCGCGGGGGCTACACCTTC.

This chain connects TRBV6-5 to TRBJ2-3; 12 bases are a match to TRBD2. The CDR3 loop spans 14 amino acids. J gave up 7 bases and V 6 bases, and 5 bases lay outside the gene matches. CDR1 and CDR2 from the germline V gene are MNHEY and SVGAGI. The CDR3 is CASRPSGRANTQYF. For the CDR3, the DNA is TGTGCCAGCAGACCTAGCGGGAGGGCGAATACGCAGTATTTT.

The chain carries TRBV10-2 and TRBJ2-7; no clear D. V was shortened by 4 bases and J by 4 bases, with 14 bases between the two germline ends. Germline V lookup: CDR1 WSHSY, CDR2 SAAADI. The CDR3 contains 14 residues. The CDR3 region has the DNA TGCGCCAGCAGTGCACTTACAGCTAAGTACGAGCAGTACTTC. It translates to CASSALTAKYEQYF.

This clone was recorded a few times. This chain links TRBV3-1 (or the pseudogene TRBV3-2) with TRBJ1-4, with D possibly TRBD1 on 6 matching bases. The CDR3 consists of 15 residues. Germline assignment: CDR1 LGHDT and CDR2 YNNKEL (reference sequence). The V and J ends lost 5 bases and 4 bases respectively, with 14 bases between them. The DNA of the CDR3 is TGTGCCAGCAGCGAGCATACAGGGAGTAATGAAAAACTGTTTTTT. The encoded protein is CASSEHTGSNEKLFF.